These 27 T cell receptor beta chains came from one sample sequenced in a study of blood T cells in healthy people across ages. The use of a sample-barcoded 5' primer and a J-beta primer mix characterized a second PCR of about 6 to 11 cycles. MiXCR was run by TCRdb on the 5' RACE reads, yielding one entry per CDR3 protein. Here the sample spans 750,000 to 1,000,000 distinct CDR3 sequences, 25% to 30% being singletons. A further study also used this sample, focusing on T cells of mothers and their children.

Sequenced sample: blood. All receptors come from a woman aged 40 to 55 in good health.

The sample holds a few counts of this clonotype. This chain uses TRBV20-1 with TRBJ1-2; tentatively, D is TRBD1 (6 bases). CDR1 DFQATT and CDR2 SNEGSKA come from the germline V gene (reference sequence). Trimming pared 1 base from V and 5 bases from J, leaving 17 bases between. This CDR3 has 15 amino acids. For the CDR3, the DNA is TGCAGTGCTAGAGGGAACAGGGCTATGTTTTATGGCTACACCTTC. Protein: CSARGNRAMFYGYTF.

The chain recombines TRBV11-2 with TRBJ2-2; D gene ambiguous. CDR1 and CDR2 from the germline V gene are SGHAT and FQNNGV. This CDR3 spans 15 amino acids. V lost 1 base and J lost 5, with 11 bases in between. CDR3 nucleotide sequence: TGTGCCAGCAGCTTAGCAGCAGGTTCAACCGGGGAGCTGTTTTTT. It translates to CASSLAAGSTGELFF. Full variable domain (missing parts from reference TRBV11-2 and TRBJ2-2): EAGVAQSPRYKIIEKRQSVAFWCNPISGHATLYWYQQILGQGPKLLIQFQNNGVVDDSQLPKDRFSAERLKGVDSTLKIQPAKLEDSAVYLCASSLAAGSTGELFFGEGSRLTVL.

There are a few counts of this clonotype. This chain joins TRBV12-3 or TRBV12-4 and TRBJ1-1; 9 bases are shared with TRBD1. The CDR3 contains 15 residues. V lost 5 bases and J lost 5; bases outside the gene matches: 9. CDR3 nucleotides: TGTGCCAGCAGTGCCACCGGGACAGGGAGGACTGAAGCTTTCTTT. Protein: CASSATGTGRTEAFF.

This chain joins TRBV6-6 and TRBJ2-5, with TRBD2 matching 7 bases. The CDR3 consists of 16 residues. The V segment lost 2 bases and the J segment 2 bases; nucleotides outside the gene matches: 8. Germline values: CDR1 MNHNY, CDR2 SVGAGI (reference sequence). CDR3 loop: CASSYLKWGGQETQYF. The CDR3 nucleotides are TGTGCCAGCAGTTACCTGAAGTGGGGGGGACAAGAGACCCAGTACTTC.

This clonotype has a count of ten or more. The rearrangement uses TRBV5-1 and TRBJ2-5; D may match TRBD1 or TRBD2 (5 bases each). CDR3 size: 16 residues. V gave up 2 bases and J gave up 5 bases, with 19 bases separating them. The germline V gene encodes CDR1 SGHRS and CDR2 YFSETQ. DNA for the CDR3: TGCGCCAGCAGCTTTAGACGGGACGGAGGAGTGGAGACCCAGTACTTC. Translated, it gives CASSFRRDGGVETQYF.

Only a few counts were recorded for this clonotype. This chain links TRBV6-1 with TRBJ2-5; a possible D gene is TRBD2 (6 bases). The V gene's germline CDR1 is MNHNS and CDR2 SASEGT. The CDR3 loop spans 14 amino acids. The V and J ends lost 7 bases and 1 base respectively, with 13 bases between them. The chain's CDR3 is CASTGGAIQETQYF. CDR3 DNA: TGTGCCAGCACAGGAGGGGCGATCCAAGAGACCCAGTACTTC.

The chain recombines TRBV5-1 with TRBJ1-4; 7 positions match TRBD1. J gave up 2 bases and V 4 bases, and 5 bases lay outside the gene matches. The CDR3 has 15 amino acids. Germline CDR1 SGHRS, CDR2 YFSETQ. This CDR3 reads CASSVTGFTNEKLFF. The CDR3 DNA is TGCGCCAGCAGCGTGACAGGGTTTACTAATGAAAAACTGTTTTTT.

In its sample, this clonotype was seen many times. This could be a read error, since a much larger clone is one nucleotide away. J is TRBJ2-5 and V is TRBV29-1; the D call may be TRBD1 or TRBD2 (5 bases each). Germline CDR1 SQVTM, CDR2 ANQGSEA. The V and J ends lost 6 bases and 11 bases respectively, with 19 bases between them. This CDR3 contains 12 residues. The CDR3 coding sequence is TGCAGCGTGCGTGTGGGGGAGAATGAGCAGTACTTC. Protein product: CSVRVGENEQYF.

This chain connects TRBV25-1 to TRBJ1-1; possibly TRBD1 for D (5 bases). The V end was cut by 3 bases, the J end by 6 bases, with 8 bases between. Germline CDR1 is MGHDK and CDR2 is SYGVNS. The CDR3 totals 12 residues. The CDR3 spells CASSDGGSEAFF. For the CDR3, the DNA is TGTGCCAGCAGTGATGGGGGTTCTGAAGCTTTCTTT.

This clonotype was counted between two and nine times. The chain recombines TRBV7-9 with TRBJ2-3; D call uncertain. The CDR3 has 14 amino acids. Germline V gene lookup returns CDR1 SEHNR and CDR2 FQNEAQ (reference sequence). The V and J ends lost 3 bases and 2 bases respectively, with 9 bases between them. CDR3 sequence (DNA): TGTGCCAGCAGCTTCCCCAGGACCACAGATACGCAGTATTTT. Its protein is CASSFPRTTDTQYF.

As concerns this clonotype: At one of its ends the junction is not consistent with the germline gene, which may arise from a read error. This chain uses TRBV7-3 with TRBJ2-1, with TRBD2 matching 10 bases. Germline V lookup: CDR1 SGHTA, CDR2 FQGTGA. CDR3 length: 17 amino acids. Written as DNA, the CDR3 is TGTGCCAGCAGCCTGAGCGGGGGGGCCAGCTCCTACAATGAGCGGTTCTTC. The encoded protein is CASSLSGGASSYNERFF.

The chain joins TRBV9 to TRBJ1-2, with 8 bases lining up with TRBD1. V lost 0 bases to trimming and J lost 3 bases; unmatched junction nucleotides: 7. The CDR3 consists of 16 residues. CDR1 SGDLS and CDR2 YYNGEE come from the germline V gene. The CDR3 DNA reads TGTGCCAGCAGCGTAGGGCGGACAGGGAACTACTATGGCTACACCTTC. Encoded protein: CASSVGRTGNYYGYTF.

This clonotype appeared many times. The chain couples TRBV7-9 to TRBJ2-7; D is unresolved. The CDR3 loop spans 15 amino acids. From germline, CDR1 is SEHNR and CDR2 FQNEAQ (reference sequence). V lost 2 bases and J 6 bases, leaving 17 bases between the germline ends. Here the CDR3 DNA reads TGTGCCAGCAGCTTATACTCCCGGCCCCCCAGCGAGCAGTACTTC. It is translated as CASSLYSRPPSEQYF. The complete variable domain, with remaining parts taken from reference TRBV7-9 and TRBJ2-7, reads DTGVSQNPRHKITKRGQNVTFRCDPISEHNRLYWYRQTLGQGPEFLTYFQNEAQLEKSRLLSDRFSAERPKGSFSTLEIQRTEQGDSAMYLCASSLYSRPPSEQYFGPGTRLTVT.

With regard to this clonotype: A clone one base away is much larger, so this may be a read error. The CDR3 sequence is CASSEALTPPYEQYF. The CDR3 nucleotides read TGCGCCAGCAGTGAGGCTCTCACGCCCCCCTACGAGCAGTACTTC. The chain is built from TRBV10-2 and TRBJ2-4; D ambiguous. The J call could be wrong; TRBJ2-7 is a better fit for the DNA end. The CDR3 spans 15 residues. Germline CDR1 reads WSHSY; CDR2 reads SAAADI.

This chain joins TRBV15 and TRBJ1-5; perhaps TRBD1 as D (5 bases). Germline CDR1 and CDR2: LNHNV and YYDKDF (reference sequence). The CDR3 totals 15 residues. V lost 5 bases and J lost 0, with 11 bases in between. In DNA, the CDR3 is TGTGCCACCAGCGACAGACCTTATAGCAATCAGCCCCAGCATTTT. It is translated as CATSDRPYSNQPQHF.

The rearrangement uses TRBV20-1 and TRBJ1-2; D may be TRBD1 (5 bases). The CDR3 consists of 11 residues. Germline V gene sequence: CDR1 DFQATT, CDR2 SNEGSKA (reference sequence). The V and J ends lost 6 bases and 8 bases respectively, with 13 bases between them. CDR3 bases: TGCAGTGCCCCCCGGGGGGACGGCTACACCTTC. It encodes CSAPRGDGYTF.

This clonotype appeared a few times. At one end the junction does not follow the germline gene, possibly because of a read error. The chain combines TRBV7-3 with TRBJ1-1, with D hard to call. The CDR3 totals 15 residues. CDR1 is SGHTA, CDR2 FQGTGA, per germline. Here the CDR3 reads CASSLETVMNTAAFF. The CDR3 DNA sequence: TGTGCCAGCAGCTTAGAAACGGTTATGAACACTGCAGCTTTCTTT.

This clonotype is a singleton in its sample. It may be a read error: a sequence one base away is much more abundant. The rearrangement links TRBV12-3 or TRBV12-4 to TRBJ2-3, with 9 bases identical to TRBD2. This CDR3 has 14 amino acids. CDR3 sequence (DNA): TGTGCCAGCAGTCTAGCGGGGTTCACAGGTACGCAGTATTTT. It is translated as CASSLAGFTGTQYF.

About this clonotype: This may stem from a read error, because a much larger clone lies one nucleotide away. J is TRBJ2-5 and V is TRBV6-6; TRBD2 matches 8 bases. The DNA end is a closer match to TRBJ2-7, so the J assignment may be wrong. Germline values: CDR1 MNHNY, CDR2 SVGAGI (reference sequence). This CDR3 region has 15 residues. CDR3 in amino acids: CASSPYRGGCYEQYF. The CDR3 coding sequence is TGTGCCAGCAGCCCATACCGGGGGGGCTGCTACGAGCAGTACTTC.

The genes are TRBV7-2 and TRBJ2-6; a possible D gene is TRBD1 (5 bases). The length of the CDR3 is 16 residues. Germline CDR1 and CDR2: SGHTA and FQGNSA. Trimming cost V 3 bases and J 4 bases, with 13 bases left between them. CDR3 amino acids: CASSFQGTPGANVLTF. In nucleotides, the CDR3 is TGTGCCAGCAGCTTCCAGGGTACCCCCGGGGCCAACGTCCTGACTTTC.

This clonotype occurred many times. J is TRBJ1-2 and V is TRBV12-3 or TRBV12-4; D remains ambiguous. The CDR3 is 12 amino acids. The V end lost 6 bases, the J end lost 4 bases, and 9 bases lay between the germline ends. Here the CDR3 reads CASSDGSYGYTF. The CDR3 DNA follows: TGTGCCAGCAGCGACGGTTCCTATGGCTACACCTTC.

Here the CDR3 reads CASSVGRGASTDTQYF. CDR3 in DNA: TGTGCCAGCAGCGTAGGGAGGGGGGCAAGTACAGATACGCAGTATTTT. This chain links TRBV9 with TRBJ2-3, with D perhaps given as TRBD1 or TRBD2 (6 bases each). The CDR3 loop spans 16 amino acids. The V and J ends lost 0 bases and 3 bases respectively, with 14 bases between them. Germline V CDR1 and CDR2: SGDLS, YYNGEE.

The V and J genes are TRBV5-1 and TRBJ1-1; 7 bases are shared with TRBD1. Germline values: CDR1 SGHRS, CDR2 YFSETQ. The trim removed 7 bases at V and 6 bases at J, leaving 12 bases unmatched. The CDR3 has 14 residues. Here the CDR3 reads CASWGGRGGPEAFF. Here the CDR3 DNA reads TGCGCCAGCTGGGGAGGCAGGGGGGGTCCTGAAGCTTTCTTT.

This clonotype was counted at least ten times. CDR3 residues: CASSLGGTASIRDEQYF. The DNA for the CDR3 is TGCGCCAGCAGCTTGGGAGGGACAGCGAGTATTAGGGACGAGCAGTACTTC. The V gene is TRBV5-1, the J gene TRBJ2-7; 7 nucleotides align to TRBD1. The germline CDR1 and CDR2 sequences are SGHRS and YFSETQ. With 0 bases clipped from V and 5 bases from J, the junction kept 14 bases outside the gene matches. CDR3 length: 17 residues.

This clonotype was counted between two and nine times. The CDR3 spells CASSLGEVSYNSPLHF. CDR3 coding DNA: TGTGCCAGCAGCTTAGGGGAGGTCTCCTATAATTCACCCCTCCACTTT. The genes are TRBV7-9 and TRBJ1-6, with D uncertain. Trimming cost V 1 base and J 0 bases, with 7 bases left between them. The CDR3 contains 16 residues. Germline lookup yields CDR1 SEHNR and CDR2 FQNEAQ (reference sequence).

The chain links TRBV5-1 to TRBJ2-5; 8 bases line up with TRBD1. The J segment lost 1 base and the V segment lost 5 bases, leaving 4 bases of the junction unmatched. CDR1 is SGHRS, CDR2 YFSETQ, per germline. The CDR3 is 14 residues long. The CDR3 region is CASREQGGQETQYF. In DNA form, the CDR3 reads TGCGCCAGCAGAGAACAGGGGGGCCAAGAGACCCAGTACTTC.

The J gene is TRBJ2-7, the V gene TRBV25-1, with a weak D call TRBD1 (6 bases). The CDR3 is 15 residues long. CDR1 and CDR2 (germline): MGHDK, SYGVNS. V was shortened by 8 bases and J by 6 bases, with 23 bases between the two germline ends. The CDR3 nucleotides are TGTGCCAGCGGTCCACAAAACAGGGCCCGTGGCGAGCAGTACTTC. This translates into CASGPQNRARGEQYF.